This TCR beta chain was sequenced during a study of tumor-infiltrating lymphocytes in primary liver carcinoma. The overall study: The patients comprised men and women between the ages of 30 and 69 years. General study results and limits: Among the pair types, tumor region pairs showed more overlap than tumor-adjacent and tumor-blood pairs.

A remark on this clonotype: Its cognate antigen is unknown.

Germline V CDR1 and CDR2: SEHNR, FQNEAQ (reference sequence). The germline V and J ends were trimmed by 1 base and 2 bases, with 7 bases remaining between them. The CDR3 covers 14 residues. TCR beta cDNA was made from 500 ng total RNA with a constant-region primer. Slightly modified ARM-PCR, run as three nested multiplex PCR rounds, produced the TCR beta libraries. Use of TRBV1-TRBV30 forward primers with a C-beta reverse primer characterized the first two PCR rounds, which lasted approximately 11 cycles each. From the multiplex PCR reads, TCRdb called clonotypes with MiXCR, one entry per CDR3 protein. The table includes hundreds of thousands of distinct CDR3 sequences, around three fifths detected once. The source of the blood RNA was unsorted whole blood, and germline DNA was extracted as well. The patients lived with chronic HBV infection and had not yet received any treatment.

The source of this sequence is a woman aged 25 to 39 with primary liver carcinoma and hepatitis B virus infection. The chain links TRBV7-9 to TRBJ2-3; unclear D gene. The sequenced material came from peripheral blood. The CDR3 spells CASSLDIATDTQYF. CDR3 sequence (DNA): TGTGCCAGCAGCTTAGACATAGCCACAGATACGCAGTATTTT.